This TCR beta chain was identified during a study of blood T cell repertoires in COVID-19. Turning to the study itself: PBMCs, B-cell-depleted T cells, or T cells provided the cDNA or gDNA that made up the material.

The CDR3 contains 16 residues. The ends were cut back, 4 bases at V and 5 bases at J, with 22 bases in the middle. Germline V gene sequence: CDR1 SGHRS, CDR2 YFSETQ. In the original analysis: Quantification of nucleated cells was approximated via reference gene primer amplification. Libraries were prepared by immunoSEQ multiplex PCR; TCRdb keeps only in-frame clonotypes and omits some of them. Clone size and the V and J calls come from that table; the DNA yielded D and trimming. Of 55,000 to 75,000 clones in the sample, about four fifths are singletons; the top ten hold roughly 6.8%. Sequenced input: peripheral blood. V gene TRBV5-1 combines with J gene TRBJ2-7; the D gene is possibly TRBD2 (5 bases). This sequence originates from a human donor in a cohort sampled during active COVID-19. The CDR3 sequence: CASSPTLVRRYDEQYF. As DNA, the CDR3 is TGCGCCAGCAGCCCCACCCTCGTTAGGAGGTATGACGAGCAGTACTTC.